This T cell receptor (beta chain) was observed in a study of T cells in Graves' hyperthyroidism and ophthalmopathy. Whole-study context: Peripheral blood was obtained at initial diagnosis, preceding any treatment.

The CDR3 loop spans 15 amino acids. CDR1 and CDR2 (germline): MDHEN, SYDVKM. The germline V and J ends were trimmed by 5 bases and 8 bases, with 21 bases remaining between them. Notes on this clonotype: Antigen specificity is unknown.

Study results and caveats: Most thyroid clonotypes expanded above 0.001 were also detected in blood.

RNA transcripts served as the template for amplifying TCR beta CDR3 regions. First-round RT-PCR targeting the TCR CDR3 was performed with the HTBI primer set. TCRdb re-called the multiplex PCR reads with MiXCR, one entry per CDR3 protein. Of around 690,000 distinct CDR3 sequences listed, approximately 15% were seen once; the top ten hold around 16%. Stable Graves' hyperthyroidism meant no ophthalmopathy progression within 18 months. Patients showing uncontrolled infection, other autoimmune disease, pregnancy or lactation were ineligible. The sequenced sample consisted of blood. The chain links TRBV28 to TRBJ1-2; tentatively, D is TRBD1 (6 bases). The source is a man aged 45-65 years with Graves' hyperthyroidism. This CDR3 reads CASSPPTGGAKGYTF. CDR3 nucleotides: TGTGCCAGCAGTCCACCCACGGGGGGGGCGAAAGGCTACACCTTC.